This TCR beta chain was obtained from a study of Ad26.COV2.S vaccination and SARS-CoV-2 variants. The CDR3 runs to 15 residues. Trimming took off 1 base at V and 3 bases at J, with 9 bases between the two ends. Looked up from germline, CDR1 is SGHVS and CDR2 is FQNEAQ. This clone has only one observation. Treatment: some 20 received Ad26.COV2.S at low or high dose, single or two shots; 5 received placebo; per-sample allocation not given. Day 63 after the first vaccine or placebo injection was the time point for sampling. Libraries were prepared by immunoSEQ multiplex PCR; TCRdb keeps only in-frame clonotypes and omits some of them. Of roughly 320,000 clones listed, about 86% were seen once; the top ten hold approximately 2%.

This sample comprised peripheral blood, obtained in a trial of Ad26.COV2.S vaccine versus placebo. The chain carries TRBV7-8 and TRBJ1-4, with TRBD1 as a possible D gene (6 bases). The clonotype originates from a person aged 18-60 years who received the Ad26.COV2.S COVID-19 vaccine or a placebo. CDR3 protein: CASSLVSGANEKLFF. For the CDR3, the DNA is TGTGCCAGCAGCTTAGTTTCAGGGGCTAATGAAAAACTGTTTTTT.